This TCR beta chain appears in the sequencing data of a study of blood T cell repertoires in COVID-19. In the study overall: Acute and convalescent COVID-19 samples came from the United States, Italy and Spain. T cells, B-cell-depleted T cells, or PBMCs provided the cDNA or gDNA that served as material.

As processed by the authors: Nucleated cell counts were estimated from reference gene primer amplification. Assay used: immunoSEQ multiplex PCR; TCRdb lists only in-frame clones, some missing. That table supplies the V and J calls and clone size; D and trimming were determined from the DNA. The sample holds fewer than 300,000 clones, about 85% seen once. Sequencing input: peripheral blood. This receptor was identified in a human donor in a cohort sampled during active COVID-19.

The CDR3 nucleotides read TGTGCCAGCAGTACCGGGACAGCTAACGGCTACACCTTC. Protein sequence: CASSTGTANGYTF. V is TRBV28 and J is TRBJ1-2; TRBD1 matches at 7 bases. Looked up from germline, CDR1 is MDHEN and CDR2 is SYDVKM. V lost 5 bases, J lost 8 bases, and 8 bases stayed unmatched. The CDR3 runs 13 residues.